This T cell receptor beta chain was profiled in a study of neoadjuvant anti-PD-1 for oral cavity cancer. Study-wide background: Patients without progression received a fourth nivolumab dose around day 43, then surgical resection on days 50-56. Study-level results: Each response group had just three patients in TCR analyses.

V gave up 1 base and J gave up 2 bases; unmatched junction bases: 23. The CDR3 is made up of 23 amino acids. Germline assignment: CDR1 LNHNV and CDR2 YYDKDF (reference sequence). On this clone itself: Antigen specificity is unknown.

The assay was immunoSEQ multiplex PCR, and TCRdb's table has in-frame clones only and misses some. There are about 16,000 clones in the sample; around 72% occur only once, and roughly 2.7% lies in the top ten. Stage II-IVA oral cavity squamous cell carcinoma was new and untreated by systemic or radiation therapy. Analysis of PBMCs was direct, with no culture step. The chain employs TRBV15 and TRBJ2-5; 12 nucleotides agree with TRBD2. This sequence originates from a person aged 35-80 years with oral cavity squamous cell carcinoma. The material was PBMCs, obtained before nivolumab (anti-PD-1) treatment. The CDR3 protein is CATSRGLGQGGLAGGYIQETQYF. The CDR3, as DNA: TGTGCCACCAGCAGAGGACTGGGACAGGGAGGGCTAGCGGGGGGGTATATACAAGAGACCCAGTACTTC.